The 28 T cell receptor beta chains given below trace back to one sample, sequenced in a study of CD8 T cells in ankylosing spondylitis. TCRdb used MiXCR to reprocess the 5' RACE reads, holding one entry per CDR3 protein. The table records some 30,000 distinct CDR3 sequences, 7.2% of them present only once. Sample: blood, either unsorted or a sorted T cell fraction (not recorded which). These receptors were obtained from a male donor with ankylosing spondylitis or in good health (not recorded which).

This clonotype has ten or more counts. V gene TRBV4-2 combines with J gene TRBJ1-1; D ambiguous. Germline V gene data show CDR1 as LGHNA and CDR2 as YNFKEQ. Trimming left V 2 bases short and J 7 bases short, with 8 bases between. The CDR3 is made up of 12 amino acids. The chain's CDR3 is CASSQQVGEAFF. The CDR3 nucleotides are TGTGCCAGCAGCCAACAGGTGGGTGAAGCTTTCTTT.

The sample holds many counts of this clonotype. The rearrangement uses TRBV5-1 and TRBJ2-5, with 11 bases fitting TRBD2. The CDR3 has 15 residues. CDR1 and CDR2 from the germline V gene are SGHRS and YFSETQ. V gave up 3 bases and J gave up 5 bases; unmatched junction bases: 6. The DNA of the CDR3 is TGCGCCAGCAGCTCCGGGACTAGCGGACTGGAGACCCAGTACTTC. Translated, it gives CASSSGTSGLETQYF.

This clonotype was seen at least ten times. This chain links TRBV5-5 with TRBJ2-3, with D unclear. The CDR3 is made up of 14 amino acids. Germline CDR1 and CDR2: SGHKS and YYEKEE (reference sequence). V shed 2 bases and J shed 2 bases, with 9 bases lying between them. The CDR3 region is CASSFEVATDTQYF. CDR3 sequence (DNA): TGTGCCAGCAGCTTTGAGGTCGCCACAGATACGCAGTATTTT. The full variable domain, with the rest looked up from reference TRBV5-5 and TRBJ2-3, is DAGVTQSPTHLIKTRGQQVTLRCSPISGHKSVSWYQQVLGQGPQFIFQYYEKEERGRGNFPDRFSARQFPNYSSELNVNALLLGDSALYLCASSFEVATDTQYFGPGTRLTVL.

This clonotype was counted at least ten times. The chain carries TRBV10-3 and TRBJ2-4, with no clear D. The CDR3 runs to 16 residues. The germline V and J ends were trimmed by 4 bases and 0 bases, with 13 bases remaining between them. Germline V gene data show CDR1 as ENHRY and CDR2 as SYGVKD. The CDR3 DNA sequence: TGTGCCATCAGTGGGGCGGCCCTACTAGCCAAAAACATTCAGTACTTC. It is translated as CAISGAALLAKNIQYF.

This clonotype was counted ten times or more. The rearrangement links TRBV3-1 to TRBJ2-1; TRBD2 matches at 7 bases. The ends lost 2 bases at V and 8 bases at J; junction bases unmatched: 3. Germline CDR1 and CDR2: LGHDT and YNNKEL (reference sequence). The CDR3 runs to 13 residues. The CDR3 reads CASSQRGRDEQFF. The CDR3 DNA reads TGTGCCAGCAGCCAACGGGGGAGGGATGAGCAGTTCTTC.

The chain combines TRBV19 with TRBJ2-7, with TRBD2 matching over 7 bases. With V trimmed by 2 bases and J by 2 bases, 12 bases remained unmatched. From germline, CDR1 is LNHDA and CDR2 SQIVND (reference sequence). This CDR3 spans 17 amino acids. As DNA, the CDR3 is TGTGCCAGTAGTATAAGGACCAGCGGGATAGAAACCTACGAGCAGTACTTC. This gives the protein CASSIRTSGIETYEQYF.

This clonotype has at least ten counts. V is TRBV5-1 and J is TRBJ2-1; 9 nucleotides align to TRBD2. The CDR3 sequence is 14 residues long. Germline values: CDR1 SGHRS, CDR2 YFSETQ. Germline trimming cut 4 bases from V and 5 bases from J; bases unmatched to any gene: 4. CDR3 DNA: TGCGCCAGCAGCCCGGGACTAGCCCACAATGAGCAGTTCTTC. It encodes CASSPGLAHNEQFF.

This clonotype was found many times. For the CDR3, the DNA is TGCAGCGTTGAAGTCCCGGGCTTGGATGAAAAACTGTTTTTT. Encoded protein: CSVEVPGLDEKLFF. V usage is TRBV29-1 and J usage is TRBJ1-4, with D unclear. Per germline, CDR1 SQVTM and CDR2 ANQGSEA. The CDR3 is made up of 14 amino acids. Trimming took off 1 base at V and 6 bases at J, with 12 bases between the two ends.

There are many counts of this clonotype. The chain uses TRBV3-1 and TRBJ2-7; no definite D call. From germline, CDR1 is LGHDT and CDR2 YNNKEL (reference sequence). The CDR3 runs to 12 residues. The V end was cut by 5 bases, the J end by 2 bases, with 7 bases between. The CDR3 DNA sequence: TGTGCCAGCAGCACTGGGGCCTACGAGCAGTACTTC. This gives the protein CASSTGAYEQYF.

This clonotype was seen many times. J is TRBJ2-7 and V is TRBV5-1; weak D call: TRBD2 (6 bases). CDR3 length: 12 residues. The ends were cut back, 4 bases at V and 4 bases at J, with 9 bases in the middle. The germline V gene encodes CDR1 SGHRS and CDR2 YFSETQ. The CDR3 protein is CASSAGIYEQYF. CDR3 nucleotides: TGCGCCAGCAGCGCGGGGATATACGAGCAGTACTTC.

This clonotype was detected ten times or more. This rearrangement joins TRBV6-2 or TRBV6-3 to TRBJ2-1; 7 bases agree with TRBD2. This CDR3 has 13 residues. Germline-derived CDR1 and CDR2 are MNHEY and SVGEGT. Trimming cost V 2 bases and J 15 bases; bases outside gene matches: 10. The CDR3 coding sequence is TGTGCCAGCAGTTACCCCGCTAGCGGTTATCTGTTCTTC. It yields the protein CASSYPASGYLFF.

This clonotype was counted at least ten times. The chain employs TRBV20-1 and TRBJ2-7; 11 positions match TRBD2. The CDR3 runs to 13 residues. CDR1 and CDR2 from the germline V gene are DFQATT and SNEGSKA (reference sequence). V lost 3 bases, J lost 3 bases, and 1 base stayed unmatched. The DNA for the CDR3 is TGCAGTGCTAGGGGACTAGCGGACTACGAGCAGTACTTC. This encodes CSARGLADYEQYF.

There are many counts of this clonotype. The CDR3 loop is CASSTSGGYNEQFF. CDR3 nucleotides: TGCGCCAGCAGCACGAGCGGGGGCTACAATGAGCAGTTCTTC. The chain carries TRBV5-1 and TRBJ2-1; 8 bases align to TRBD2. The CDR3 contains 14 residues. Germline V gene lookup returns CDR1 SGHRS and CDR2 YFSETQ. Unmatched junction bases numbered 3, after V lost 4 bases and J lost 3 bases.

The chain employs TRBV29-1 and TRBJ2-1; D is uncertain. CDR3 size: 13 residues. Per the germline V gene, CDR1 is SQVTM and CDR2 is ANQGSEA. Trimming cost V 4 bases and J 4 bases, with 11 bases left between them. CDR3 in DNA: TGCAGCGTTGGAACAGCCATATACAATGAGCAGTTCTTC. Encoded protein: CSVGTAIYNEQFF.

This clonotype was counted at least ten times. V usage is TRBV12-3 or TRBV12-4 and J usage is TRBJ1-3; D is possibly TRBD1 (6 bases). The V gene lost 6 bases and the J gene lost 1 base, with 10 bases spanning the gap. The CDR3 spans 14 residues. CDR3 protein: CASSSGDSGNTIYF. CDR3 DNA: TGTGCCAGCAGCTCAGGGGATTCTGGAAACACCATATATTTT.

Relative to its sample, this clonotype is medium-sized (0.01 to 0.1%). This chain uses TRBV6-6 with TRBJ1-1, with a tentative D call TRBD1 (6 bases). The CDR3 extends over 15 amino acids. Germline CDR1 MNHNY, CDR2 SVGAGI (reference sequence). With 4 bases removed from V and 4 bases from J, the gap between germline ends came to 16 bases. CDR3 protein: CASSSLDSRGTEAFF. CDR3 nucleotides: TGTGCCAGCAGTTCCCTGGACAGTCGGGGCACTGAAGCTTTCTTT.

This clonotype has just a few counts. This sequence joins TRBV12-3 or TRBV12-4 and TRBJ2-1; TRBD2 agrees at 11 bases. The CDR3 contains 16 residues. Losses at the gene ends were 4 bases for V and 8 bases for J; bases not matched to a gene: 10. CDR3 residues: CASSSLLAGAIDEQFF. CDR3 in DNA: TGTGCCAGCAGTTCTCTACTAGCGGGGGCGATCGATGAGCAGTTCTTC.

As for this clonotype: One end of the junction varies from germline; a read error may be responsible. This chain connects TRBV9 to TRBJ1-1; tentative D call: TRBD1 (5 bases). Germline CDR1 is SGDLS and CDR2 is YYNGEE. CDR3 size: 13 residues. Here the CDR3 DNA reads TGTCCCAGCAGCTCACCAGGGATACCTGAAGCTTTCTTT. Amino acid sequence: CPSSSPGIPEAFF.

The chain recombines TRBV20-1 with TRBJ2-5; 9 bases fit TRBD1. V was pared by 5 bases and J by 5 bases, with 0 bases of the junction left unmatched. Germline V gives CDR1 DFQATT, CDR2 SNEGSKA (reference sequence). The CDR3 length is 11 residues. The DNA of the CDR3 is TGCAGTGCTGGACAGGGGGAGACCCAGTACTTC. This codes for CSAGQGETQYF.

This clonotype was seen repeatedly, ten times or more. The chain uses TRBV29-1 and TRBJ1-1; perhaps TRBD1 as D (5 bases). The CDR3 is made up of 11 amino acids. Trimming pared 5 bases from V and 2 bases from J, leaving 6 bases between. The germline V gene encodes CDR1 SQVTM and CDR2 ANQGSEA. The CDR3 protein is CSVRTNTEAFF. CDR3 nucleotides: TGCAGCGTTCGGACAAACACTGAAGCTTTCTTT. Full variable domain (remainder filled in from reference TRBV29-1 and TRBJ1-1): SAVISQKPSRDICQRGTSLTIQCQVDSQVTMMFWYRQQPGQSLTLIATANQGSEATYESGFVIDKFPISRPNLTFSTLTVSNMSPEDSSIYLCSVRTNTEAFFGQGTRLTVV.

Judged by abundance, this clonotype is medium-sized (0.01 to 0.1%). The chain combines TRBV29-1 with TRBJ1-1; 9 bases match TRBD1. CDR1 and CDR2 from the germline V gene are SQVTM and ANQGSEA. There are 14 residues in the CDR3. V gave up 4 bases and J gave up 0 bases; unmatched junction bases: 3. The CDR3 reads CSVGTGVLNTEAFF. For the CDR3, the DNA is TGCAGCGTTGGGACAGGGGTCCTGAACACTGAAGCTTTCTTT.

This clonotype showed up many times. J is TRBJ2-1 and V is TRBV20-1, with a possible D match to TRBD2 (5 bases). The germline V gene has CDR1 DFQATT and CDR2 SNEGSKA (reference sequence). Trimming stripped 0 bases from V and 7 bases from J, with 10 bases between. The CDR3 has 13 amino acids. The CDR3 DNA reads TGCAGTGCTAGAGATACGGGGAAGAATGAGCAGTTCTTC. The encoded protein is CSARDTGKNEQFF.

This clonotype has ten or more counts. J is TRBJ2-1 and V is TRBV7-3, with 9 bases identical to TRBD2. From germline, CDR1 is SGHTA and CDR2 FQGTGA. Trimming removed 3 bases from V and 7 bases from J; junction bases left unmatched: 10. This CDR3 has 16 residues. CDR3 coding DNA: TGTGCCAGCAGCTTGGCTAGCGGGATCGCTGGGAATGAGCAGTTCTTC. Protein: CASSLASGIAGNEQFF.

This clonotype was picked up many times. J is TRBJ2-5 and V is TRBV5-6; D may be TRBD1 (6 bases). The germline V and J ends were trimmed by 1 base and 5 bases, with 12 bases remaining between them. The CDR3 is 14 residues long. Germline assignment: CDR1 SGHDT and CDR2 YYEEEE. CDR3 coding DNA: TGTGCCAGCAGCTTGTGGGGGCCTGGGGAGACCCAGTACTTC. Translating gives CASSLWGPGETQYF.

This clonotype is medium-sized (0.01 to 0.1%) by share. The rearrangement links TRBV5-1 to TRBJ2-1; no firm D call. Trimming took off 0 bases at V and 15 bases at J, with 13 bases between the two ends. There are 12 residues in the CDR3. Per germline, CDR1 SGHRS and CDR2 YFSETQ. In DNA form, the CDR3 reads TGCGCCAGCAGCTTGGGCCAATCCCCATGGTTCTTC. Encoded protein: CASSLGQSPWFF.

This clonotype showed up many times. V and J are TRBV4-1 and TRBJ2-1; 10 nucleotides agree with TRBD2. The CDR3 has 15 amino acids. Germline trimming cut 5 bases from V and 7 bases from J; bases unmatched to any gene: 8. Germline CDR1 reads MGHRA; CDR2 reads YSYEKL. The CDR3 spells CASSKLAGPFNEQFF. The DNA for the CDR3 is TGCGCCAGCAGCAAACTAGCGGGACCCTTTAATGAGCAGTTCTTC.

This clonotype was counted a few times. The rearrangement uses TRBV5-6 and TRBJ1-1, with D hard to call. The CDR3 totals 14 residues. V was pared by 0 bases and J by 2 bases, with 8 bases between. From germline, CDR1 is SGHDT and CDR2 YYEEEE. The CDR3 here is CASSLDPFNTEAFF. In DNA form, the CDR3 reads TGTGCCAGCAGCTTGGACCCATTTAACACTGAAGCTTTCTTT.

This clonotype was seen ten or more times. The gene calls are TRBV20-1 and TRBJ1-4; D gene unclear. The CDR3 totals 12 residues. V was shortened by 5 bases and J by 8 bases, with 12 bases between the two germline ends. Germline CDR1 and CDR2: DFQATT and SNEGSKA (reference sequence). This chain's CDR3 is CSARVLGEKLFF. DNA of the CDR3: TGCAGTGCTCGGGTCCTGGGGGAAAAACTGTTTTTT.